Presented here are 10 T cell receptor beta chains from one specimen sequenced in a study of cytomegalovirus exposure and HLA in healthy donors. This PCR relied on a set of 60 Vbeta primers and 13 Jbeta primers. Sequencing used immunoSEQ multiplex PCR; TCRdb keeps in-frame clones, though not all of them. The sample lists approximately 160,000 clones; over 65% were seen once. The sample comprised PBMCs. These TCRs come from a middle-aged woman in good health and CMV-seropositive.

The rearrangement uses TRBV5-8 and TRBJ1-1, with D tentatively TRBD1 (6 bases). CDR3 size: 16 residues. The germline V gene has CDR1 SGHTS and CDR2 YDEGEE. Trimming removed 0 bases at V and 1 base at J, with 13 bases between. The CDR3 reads CASSLVQGVENTEAFF. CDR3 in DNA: TGTGCCAGCAGCTTGGTACAGGGCGTGGAGAACACTGAAGCTTTCTTT.

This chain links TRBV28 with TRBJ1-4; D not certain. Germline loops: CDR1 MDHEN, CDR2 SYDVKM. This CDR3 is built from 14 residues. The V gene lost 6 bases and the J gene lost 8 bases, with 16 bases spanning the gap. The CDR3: CASRPLGLREKLFF. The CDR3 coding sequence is TGTGCCAGCAGGCCCCTAGGACTCCGGGAAAAACTGTTTTTT.

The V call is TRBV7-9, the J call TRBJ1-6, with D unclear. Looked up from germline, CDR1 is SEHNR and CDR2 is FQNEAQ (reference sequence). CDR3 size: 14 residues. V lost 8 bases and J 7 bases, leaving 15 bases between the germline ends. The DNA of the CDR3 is TGTGCCAGCGCCCTTACAGAAACCAATTCACCCCTCCACTTT. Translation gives CASALTETNSPLHF.

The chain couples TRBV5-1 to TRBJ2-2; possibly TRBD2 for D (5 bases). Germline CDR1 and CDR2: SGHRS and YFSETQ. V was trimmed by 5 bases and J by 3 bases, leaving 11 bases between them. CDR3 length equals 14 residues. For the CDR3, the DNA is TGCGCCAGCAGATCGCGGGTAGACACCGGGGAGCTGTTTTTT. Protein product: CASRSRVDTGELFF.

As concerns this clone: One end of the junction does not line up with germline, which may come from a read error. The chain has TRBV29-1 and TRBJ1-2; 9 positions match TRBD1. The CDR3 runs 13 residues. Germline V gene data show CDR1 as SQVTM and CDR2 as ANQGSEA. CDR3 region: CSVGKDRGYGYPF. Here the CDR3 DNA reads TGCAGCGTTGGTAAGGACAGGGGATATGGCTACCCCTTC.

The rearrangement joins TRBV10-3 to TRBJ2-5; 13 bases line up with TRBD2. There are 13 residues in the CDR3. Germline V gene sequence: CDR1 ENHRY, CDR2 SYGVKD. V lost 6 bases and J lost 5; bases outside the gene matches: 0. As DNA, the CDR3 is TGTGCCATCAGGGGACTAGCGGGGGAGACCCAGTACTTC. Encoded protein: CAIRGLAGETQYF.

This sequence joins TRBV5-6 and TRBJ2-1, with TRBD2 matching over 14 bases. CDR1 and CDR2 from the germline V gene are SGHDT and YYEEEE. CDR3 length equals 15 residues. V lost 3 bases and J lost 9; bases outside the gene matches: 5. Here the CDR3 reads CASSWPGTSGSEQFF. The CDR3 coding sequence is TGTGCCAGCAGCTGGCCGGGGACTAGCGGGAGTGAGCAGTTCTTC.

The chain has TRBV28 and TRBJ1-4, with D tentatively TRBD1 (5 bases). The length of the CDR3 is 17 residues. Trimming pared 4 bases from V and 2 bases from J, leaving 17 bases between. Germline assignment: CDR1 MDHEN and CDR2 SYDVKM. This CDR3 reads CASSSQTAGPTNEKLFF. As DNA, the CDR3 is TGTGCCAGCAGTTCCCAAACTGCGGGGCCTACTAATGAAAAACTGTTTTTT.

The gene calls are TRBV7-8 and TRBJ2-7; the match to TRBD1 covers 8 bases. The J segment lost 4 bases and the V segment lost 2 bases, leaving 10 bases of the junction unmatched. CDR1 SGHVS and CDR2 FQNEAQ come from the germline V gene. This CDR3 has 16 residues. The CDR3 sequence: CASSLNRGVSSYEQYF. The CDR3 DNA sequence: TGTGCCAGCAGCTTAAACAGGGGGGTATCATCATACGAGCAGTACTTC.

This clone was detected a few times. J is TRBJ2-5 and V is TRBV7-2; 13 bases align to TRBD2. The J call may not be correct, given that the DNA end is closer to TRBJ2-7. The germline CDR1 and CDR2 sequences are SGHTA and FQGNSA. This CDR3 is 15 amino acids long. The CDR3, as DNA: TGTGCCAGCAGCTTTACTAGCGGGGGGGGGTACGAGCAGTACTTC. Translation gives CASSFTSGGGYEQYF.